This paragraph reports one T cell receptor (beta chain). As originally analysed: Scientists estimated how many nucleated cells there were by amplifying reference gene primers. The data were produced by immunoSEQ multiplex PCR, yet TCRdb's version contains in-frame clones alone and is incomplete. The V and J calls and the clone size are those of that table, but D and trimming were determined from the DNA. The data show about 100,000 clones, with about 90% seen just once and less than 2% held by the top ten. This sample was taken from a study of blood T cell repertoires in COVID-19. Turning to the study itself: Sample material is recorded as cDNA or gDNA derived from T cells, B-cell-depleted T cells, or PBMCs.

Unmatched junction bases numbered 9, after V lost 8 bases and J lost 5 bases. Per the germline V gene, CDR1 is LGHNA and CDR2 is YSLEER. The CDR3 is 15 residues long. J is TRBJ1-4 and V is TRBV4-3; 9 bases are shared with TRBD1. The TCR originated in a human donor with active COVID-19. The donor label of this sample is uncertain. Specimen: peripheral blood. CDR3 DNA: TGCGCCAGCGAACAAACCGGGACAGGGAATGAAAAACTGTTTTTT. Translated: CASEQTGTGNEKLFF.